Listed below are T cell receptor beta chains from one sample, sequenced in a study of response to subunit inactivated influenza vaccine. TCRdb processed the RT-PCR reads anew with MiXCR; each CDR3 protein has one entry. The repertoire includes some 800,000 distinct CDR3 sequences, 21% of them detected once, and about 10% sits in the top ten. The specimen comprised PBMCs from blood, sampled 4 to 6 days after vaccination. These receptors came from a man in his fifties or sixties who received an inactivated influenza vaccine. CDR3s include the opening cysteine and the closing phenylalanine or tryptophan. A D gene is named only where the DNA matches it firmly. Size is omitted from some rows. Given values are once, few, many or a class for expanded clones.

j_call | d_call | v_call | clone_size | cdr3_nt | cdr3_aa
TRBJ2-1 | TRBD2 | TRBV18 | few | TGTGCCAGCTCACCACCGACAAGCGGGAGTGAGCAGTTCTTC | CASSPPTSGSEQFF
TRBJ2-5 | TRBD2 | TRBV5-1 | - | TGCGCCAGCAGGTTTAATAGCGGGAGCATGGAGACCCAGTACTTC | CASRFNSGSMETQYF
TRBJ2-1 | TRBD2 | TRBV11-2 | - | TGTGCCAGCAGGTCATGGGGGGGTCTTTACAATGAGCAGTTCTTC | CASRSWGGLYNEQFF
TRBJ2-1 | - | TRBV5-1 | few | TGCGCCAGCAGCTTGGGAATGGGGCCCTCCTACAATGAGCAGTTCTTC | CASSLGMGPSYNEQFF
TRBJ2-2 | - | TRBV11-2 | - | TGTGCCAGCAGCTTAAGGAGGCAGGACGGGGAGCTGTTTTTT | CASSLRRQDGELFF
TRBJ2-5 | - | TRBV7-2 | few | TGTGCCAGCAGCTTACTCGGTAGTACTAAAGAGACCCAGTACTTC | CASSLLGSTKETQYF
TRBJ1-6 | - | TRBV7-9 | - | TGTGCCAGCAGCCCCTGGGACAATAATTCACCCCTCCACTTT | CASSPWDNNSPLHF
TRBJ2-2 | TRBD2 | TRBV11-1 | - | TGTGCCAGCAGCTTAGTCCCCCCGGGACTAGCGCCTTCGAACACCGGGGAGCTGTTTTTT | CASSLVPPGLAPSNTGELFF
TRBJ2-7 | - | TRBV10-3 | - | TGTGCCATCAGTGACAGGTCGGAGCTCGGCGAGCAGTACTTC | CAISDRSELGEQYF
TRBJ1-5 | - | TRBV6-1 | - | TGTGCCAGCCGGCCAGGGGGCAATCAGCCCCAGCATTTT | CASRPGGNQPQHF
TRBJ2-1 | - | TRBV6-2/TRBV6-3 | few | TGTGCCAGCACCCCGGGACGGACCCTTTCCTACAATGAGCAGTTCTTC | CASTPGRTLSYNEQFF
TRBJ2-4 | - | TRBV3-1 | - | TGTGCCAGCAGCCAAGCTACAGGGTATAGCATTCAGTACTTC | CASSQATGYSIQYF
TRBJ2-4 | - | TRBV7-2 | few | TGTGCCAGCAGCTTAGACCCGGCGGCCAAAAACATTCAGTACTTC | CASSLDPAAKNIQYF
TRBJ2-1 | TRBD2 | TRBV2 | - | TGTGCCAGCAGGGAAACTAGCGGGAGTTTTAATGAGCAGTTCTTC | CASRETSGSFNEQFF
TRBJ2-1 | TRBD2 | TRBV20-1 | few | TGCAGTGCCGGACTAGCGGGGGGGCCCCATGAGCAGTTCTTC | CSAGLAGGPHEQFF
TRBJ2-3 | TRBD2 | TRBV9 | few | TGTGCCAGCAGCGTAGAGCCCCTAGCGGGGCACACAGATACGCAGTATTTT | CASSVEPLAGHTDTQYF
TRBJ2-7 | - | TRBV5-1 | few | TGCGCCAGCAAAGTCGAACCCTCCTCCTACGAGCAGTACTTC | CASKVEPSSYEQYF
TRBJ2-7 | - | TRBV7-9 | few | TGTGCCAGCAGCCTTCGGGGAACACCCTACGAGCAGTACTTC | CASSLRGTPYEQYF
TRBJ2-1 | - | TRBV6-1 | few | TGTGCCAGCAGTGGCCCCGGATCCAATGAGCAGTTCTTC | CASSGPGSNEQFF
TRBJ2-1 | - | TRBV28 | - | TGTGCCAGCAGTCCCCTCGAGATGGGGCGACAGTACAATGAGCAGTTCTTC | CASSPLEMGRQYNEQFF
TRBJ1-5 | - | TRBV2 | few | TGTGCCAGCAGTTTAGACGGAGTAATCAGCCCCCAGCATTTT | CASSLDGVISPQHF
TRBJ2-2 | TRBD2 | TRBV12-3/TRBV12-4 | - | TGTGCCAGCAGTTTAGTAGGACTAGCGTTAACCGGGGAGCTGTTTTTT | CASSLVGLALTGELFF
TRBJ1-1 | - | TRBV7-9 | - | TGTGCCAGCAGCTTAGGCCAGGGGACCGCTGAAGCTTTCTTT | CASSLGQGTAEAFF
TRBJ2-7 | - | TRBV20-1 | - | TGCAGTGCTAGACCAGGGTACAGTTCCCTCTACGAGCAGTACTTC | CSARPGYSSLYEQYF
TRBJ2-5 | - | TRBV6-2/TRBV6-3 | few | TGTGCCAGCAGTTACTCGACTACGAGGGCTTTAGAGACCCAGTACTTC | CASSYSTTRALETQYF
TRBJ2-7 | - | TRBV6-5 | few | TGTGCCAGCAGTTACCGGGGACGGCAGTACTACGAGCAGTACTTC | CASSYRGRQYYEQYF
TRBJ1-1 | - | TRBV5-5 | few | TGTGCCAGCAGCTTGGGGGGGGGAAGACGGACGAACACTGAAGCTTTCTTT | CASSLGGGRRTNTEAFF
TRBJ2-2 | TRBD1 | TRBV7-2 | - | TGTGCCAGCAGCTCACGGGACAGGGGGCGTCACGGGGAGCTGTTTTTT | CASSSRDRGRHGELFF
TRBJ2-5 | TRBD1 | TRBV6-1 | few | TGTGCCAGCCAGGGACAGGGGTTAGAGACCCAGTACTTC | CASQGQGLETQYF
TRBJ2-5 | - | TRBV10-3 | few | TGTGCCATCAGTGTTAACAGTCAAGAGACCCAGTACTTC | CAISVNSQETQYF
TRBJ1-4 | - | TRBV4-1 | - | TGCGCCAGCAGCCAACTTTGGGGTTCTGAAAAACTGTTTTTT | CASSQLWGSEKLFF
TRBJ2-7 | TRBD2 | TRBV5-1 | - | TGCGCCAGCAGCCGGACTAGCGGGAGTTGGGAGCAGCACTTC | CASSRTSGSWEQHF
TRBJ2-5 | TRBD2 | TRBV20-1 | few | TGCAGTGCTAGAGATTGGACTAGCGGAAGACAAGAGACCCAGTACTTC | CSARDWTSGRQETQYF
TRBJ2-7 | - | TRBV5-1 | - | TGCGCCAGCAGCCCACAACAGGGAGACCCGATGGCCTACGAGCAGTACTTC | CASSPQQGDPMAYEQYF
TRBJ1-6 | - | TRBV20-1 | - | TGCAGTGCGGCACCCGACCCCCTCCACTTT | CSAAPDPLHF
TRBJ2-7 | - | TRBV29-1 | many | TGCAGCGTTGATAAGGACGGCTCCTACGAGCAGTACTTC | CSVDKDGSYEQYF
TRBJ2-1 | TRBD2 | TRBV12-3/TRBV12-4 | - | TGTGCCAGCAGAGGGTTTAGCGGGGGCTACAATGAGCAGTTCTTC | CASRGFSGGYNEQFF
TRBJ2-7 | TRBD1 | TRBV29-1 | - | TGCAGGAGAAGCTACAGGGGGCGCGTCTCGTCGGCCCCCTGTCGGGAGCAGTACTTC | CRRSYRGRVSSAPCREQYF
TRBJ2-7 | - | TRBV12-3/TRBV12-4 | few | TGTGCCAGCTCGCGGATGACGTTTTCCTACGAGCAGTACTTC | CASSRMTFSYEQYF
TRBJ2-5 | - | TRBV20-1 | - | TGCAGTGCTAGAGAGCCACTAGACTTGGAGACCCAGTACTTC | CSAREPLDLETQYF
TRBJ1-1 | - | TRBV2 | - | TGTGCCAGGACGTATCAGAGGCAGAGCACTGAAGCTTTCTTT | CARTYQRQSTEAFF
TRBJ2-1 | - | TRBV2 | - | TGTGCCAGCAGTGTCATGGCCTTCAATGAGCAGTTCTTC | CASSVMAFNEQFF
TRBJ2-7 | - | TRBV2 | few | TGTGCCAGCAGTGATAGCGCCACAAATTTCTACGAGCAGTACTTC | CASSDSATNFYEQYF
TRBJ2-5 | TRBD1 | TRBV7-9 | - | TGTGCCAGCACCCCGACAGGGTCTGGAGAGACCCAGTACTTC | CASTPTGSGETQYF
TRBJ2-1 | TRBD1 | TRBV4-2 | few | TGTGCCAGCAGCCAATTTAGACAGGGCACTGAGCAGTTCTTC | CASSQFRQGTEQFF
TRBJ2-3 | TRBD2 | TRBV6-5 | few | TGTGCCAGCAGCCACTCAGCGGGCGGGGGTAGCACAGATACGCAGTATTTT | CASSHSAGGGSTDTQYF
TRBJ2-1 | TRBD1 | TRBV6-2/TRBV6-3 | few | TGTGCCAGCAGTTCAGCCTGGGACAGGGGGTTAAATGAGCAGTTCTTC | CASSSAWDRGLNEQFF
TRBJ2-1 | TRBD1 | TRBV6-2/TRBV6-3 | - | TGTGCCAGCCCACAGGGGCCCCGGTACAATGAGCAGTTCTTC | CASPQGPRYNEQFF
TRBJ2-1 | TRBD2 | TRBV7-3 | - | TGTGCCAGCAGCCTACTAGCGGCCAGCTCCTACAATGAGCAGTTCTTC | CASSLLAASSYNEQFF
TRBJ2-7 | - | TRBV30 | - | TGTGCCTGGAGTGTAATTGCCTACGAGCAGTACTTC | CAWSVIAYEQYF
TRBJ2-1 | TRBD2 | TRBV11-2 | few | TGTGCCAGCAGCACCCAAGGCGGGAGGCTCAATGAGCAGTTCTTC | CASSTQGGRLNEQFF
TRBJ2-3 | TRBD2 | TRBV7-6 | - | TGTGCCAGCAGCTTAATGGCTAGCGGTAGCACAGATACGCAGTATTTT | CASSLMASGSTDTQYF
TRBJ2-3 | TRBD2 | TRBV10-3 | few | TGTGCCATCAGTCCGACTAGCGGGGGGAAGGTCACGCAGTATTTT | CAISPTSGGKVTQYF